A selection of T cell receptor beta chains follows, all from one sample in a study of T cells in Graves' hyperthyroidism and ophthalmopathy. TCRdb independently ran MiXCR on the multiplex PCR reads; one entry per CDR3 protein. In the table there are hundreds of thousands of distinct CDR3 sequences, less than 15% of which are singletons. Source material: blood. These receptor sequences come from a woman between 18 and 29 years old with Graves' hyperthyroidism. Each CDR3 is given with its conserved first and last residue. The order of the fields is J gene, V gene, clone size, D gene, CDR3 protein, CDR3 DNA. The D gene is left open where the match is weak. A row's size may be missing; if present it is once, few, many or a size class.

j_call: TRBJ1-2
v_call: TRBV19
clone_size: many
d_call: NA
cdr3_aa: CASSWDNYGYTF
cdr3_nt: TGTGCCAGTAGTTGGGATAACTATGGCTACACCTTC

j_call: TRBJ2-6
v_call: TRBV6-1
clone_size: few
d_call: NA
cdr3_aa: CASSVPQGGANVLTF
cdr3_nt: TGTGCCAGCAGTGTCCCCCAGGGGGGGGCCAACGTCCTGACTTTC

j_call: TRBJ2-3
v_call: TRBV3-1
clone_size: many
d_call: NA
cdr3_aa: CASSQDQVGGNTQYF
cdr3_nt: TGTGCCAGCAGCCAAGATCAGGTTGGGGGAAATACGCAGTATTTT

j_call: TRBJ2-1
v_call: TRBV12-3/TRBV12-4
clone_size: few
d_call: NA
cdr3_aa: CASSPPSGAYNEQFF
cdr3_nt: TGTGCCAGCAGTCCGCCCTCAGGGGCATACAATGAGCAGTTCTTC

j_call: TRBJ2-3
v_call: TRBV9
clone_size: NA
d_call: NA
cdr3_aa: CASSVDLAQFTDTQYF
cdr3_nt: TGTGCCAGCAGCGTAGACCTGGCACAGTTCACAGATACGCAGTATTTT

j_call: TRBJ1-1
v_call: TRBV20-1
clone_size: few
d_call: NA
cdr3_aa: CSATFTGDTEAFF
cdr3_nt: TGCAGTGCTACTTTTACCGGAGACACTGAAGCTTTCTTT

j_call: TRBJ2-2
v_call: TRBV18
clone_size: NA
d_call: NA
cdr3_aa: CASSPPAGVNTGELFF
cdr3_nt: TGTGCCAGCTCACCACCCGCCGGGGTGAACACCGGGGAGCTGTTTTTT

j_call: TRBJ2-7
v_call: TRBV7-8
clone_size: many
d_call: TRBD2
cdr3_aa: CASRTRGGGDEQYF
cdr3_nt: TGTGCCAGCAGGACACGTGGGGGGGGAGACGAGCAGTACTTC

j_call: TRBJ2-5
v_call: TRBV4-3
clone_size: many
d_call: NA
cdr3_aa: CASSQGAGQETQYF
cdr3_nt: TGTGCCAGCAGCCAAGGGGCAGGGCAAGAGACCCAGTACTTC

j_call: TRBJ2-1
v_call: TRBV20-1
clone_size: many
d_call: NA
cdr3_aa: CSARDTDNEQFF
cdr3_nt: TGCAGTGCTAGAGACACTGACAATGAGCAGTTCTTC

j_call: TRBJ1-1
v_call: TRBV29-1
clone_size: many
d_call: NA
cdr3_aa: CSVENPARAGRSQNTEAFF
cdr3_nt: TGCAGCGTTGAAAATCCCGCTAGGGCAGGGAGAAGTCAGAACACTGAAGCTTTCTTT

j_call: TRBJ2-1
v_call: TRBV27
clone_size: many
d_call: TRBD1
cdr3_aa: CASRGWDRMGASSYNEQFF
cdr3_nt: TGTGCCAGCAGGGGATGGGACAGGATGGGGGCAAGCTCCTACAATGAGCAGTTCTTC

j_call: TRBJ1-1
v_call: TRBV28
clone_size: many
d_call: NA
cdr3_aa: CASSLVTENTEAFF
cdr3_nt: TGTGCCAGCAGTTTAGTTACTGAGAACACTGAAGCTTTCTTT

j_call: TRBJ1-1
v_call: TRBV11-1
clone_size: many
d_call: TRBD1
cdr3_aa: CASSFPQWDRAMNTEAFF
cdr3_nt: TGTGCCAGCAGCTTTCCACAGTGGGACAGGGCGATGAACACTGAAGCTTTCTTT